These T cell receptor beta chains were read from a single sample in a study of Graves' ophthalmopathy and Graves' hyperthyroidism. MiXCR was run by TCRdb on the multiplex PCR reads, yielding one entry per CDR3 protein. Counted here are over a million distinct CDR3 sequences, 35% to 40% occurring once; the ten biggest clones make up 11%. Sequencing input: peripheral blood or thyroid tissue (not recorded which). The source of these receptors is an adult man with Graves' hyperthyroidism. CDR3s include the opening cysteine and the closing phenylalanine or tryptophan. The order of the fields is V gene, J gene, CDR3 length, D gene, clone size, CDR3 DNA, CDR3 protein. The D gene is left open where the match is weak. Clone size appears in some rows only: once, few, many, or a class for an expanded clone.

>TRBV4-2|TRBJ1-3|15|-|few
TGTGCCAGCAGCCCTTCGGTCTACTCTGGAAACACCATATATTTT
CASSPSVYSGNTIYF
>TRBV29-1|TRBJ1-2|13|TRBD1|-
TGCAGCGTCACAGGGGGCGAGATTGCTGGAAACACCTTC
CSVTGGEIAGNTF
>TRBV2|TRBJ1-6|13|TRBD1|many
TGTGCCAGCAGTGGGGACAGGGTGACCACCCTCCACTTT
CASSGDRVTTLHF
>TRBV7-6|TRBJ2-7|14|TRBD1|-
TGTGCCAGCAGCTCGGACAGGGGGCTGCACGAGCAGTACTTC
CASSSDRGLHEQYF
>TRBV19|TRBJ1-2|11|-|many
TGTGCCAGTAGTGCCGCAGGAGGCTACACCTTC
CASSAAGGYTF
>TRBV7-2|TRBJ2-7|13|-|many
TGTGCCAGCAGCCTAAGGACAGTGGGCCCTGCATACTTC
CASSLRTVGPAYF
>TRBV29-1|TRBJ2-7|13|-|many
TGCAGCTCCCTTGATGGACAGAAGAACGAGCAGTACTTC
CSSLDGQKNEQYF
>TRBV7-2|TRBJ1-3|15|-|-
TGTGCCAGCAGCTTCTACTTGGACTCTGGAAACACCATATATTTT
CASSFYLDSGNTIYF
>TRBV2|TRBJ2-7|12|TRBD1|few
TGTGCCAGCAGTGAATCAGACAGGGGGAAGAACTTC
CASSESDRGKNF
>TRBV11-3|TRBJ2-2|16|-|-
TGTGCCAGCAGCTTAGTATCAGGGAAGAGGTCCGGGGAGCTGTTTTTT
CASSLVSGKRSGELFF
>TRBV12-3/TRBV12-4|TRBJ2-2|13|-|-
TGTGCCGCAGACATCTCGAACACCGGGGAGCTGTTTTTT
CAADISNTGELFF
>TRBV7-6|TRBJ1-1|14|TRBD1|many
TGTGCCAGCGGAACGGGACAGGCGAACACTGAAGCTTTCTTT
CASGTGQANTEAFF
>TRBV7-8|TRBJ1-1|14|-|many
TGTGCCAGCAGCTTAGGCCCAGGGAACACTGAAGCTTTCTTT
CASSLGPGNTEAFF
>TRBV4-3|TRBJ1-5|13|-|many
TGCGCCAGCAGCCCACACTATCGTCAGACCCAGCATTTT
CASSPHYRQTQHF
>TRBV11-3|TRBJ1-6|16|TRBD1|many
TGTGCCAGCAGCTTAGATGGACAGGGGATTGATTCACCCCTCCACTTT
CASSLDGQGIDSPLHF
>TRBV10-2|TRBJ1-2|18|-|-
TGCGCCAGCAGTGAGCCGGACAGCCCTTATTCCCCAGGCTATGGCTACACCTTC
CASSEPDSPYSPGYGYTF
>TRBV7-9|TRBJ2-2|16|TRBD2|many
TGTGCCAGCAGCTTCGGCGGGGGGGCCGCCACCGGGGAGCTGTTTTTT
CASSFGGGAATGELFF
>TRBV7-9|TRBJ2-7|16|TRBD2|few
TGTGCCAGCAGCTCACGCCAAGGACTAGCGGGAGACGAGCAGTACTTC
CASSSRQGLAGDEQYF
>TRBV6-5|TRBJ1-2|14|-|-
TGTGCCAGCAGTGCAGGGGCTGCTAACTATGGCTACACCTTC
CASSAGAANYGYTF
>TRBV7-9|TRBJ2-7|15|TRBD1|few
TGTGCCAGCAGCTCCCGGGACAGGGTGATTGGGGAGCAGTACTTC
CASSSRDRVIGEQYF
>TRBV5-8|TRBJ1-1|14|-|many
TGTGCCAGCAGCACGACTAAAAGCGGGACTGAAGCTTTCTTT
CASSTTKSGTEAFF
>TRBV7-2|TRBJ2-7|16|-|-
TGTGCCAGCAGTTCCCGGGGGGCGGGCCTCTTTCTCGAGCAGTACTTC
CASSSRGAGLFLEQYF
>TRBV20-1|TRBJ1-1|13|-|many
TGCAGTGCCCACAGGGTGGGCCTAACTGAAGCTTTCTTT
CSAHRVGLTEAFF
>TRBV12-3/TRBV12-4|TRBJ2-5|13|-|-
TGTGCCAGCAGCGCTGGCAGGCAAGCGACCCAGTACTTC
CASSAGRQATQYF
>TRBV19|TRBJ1-2|15|TRBD1|many
TGTGCCAGTAGTGTCCGGGACAGGGAACTCTATGGCTACACCTTC
CASSVRDRELYGYTF
>TRBV2|TRBJ2-1|11|-|-
TGTGCCAGCAGGGGGGTGAATGAGCAGTTCTTC
CASRGVNEQFF
>TRBV7-2|TRBJ2-3|14|TRBD2|few
TGTGCCAGCAGCGCTAGCGGGGGCACAGATACGCAGTATTTT
CASSASGGTDTQYF
>TRBV29-1|TRBJ2-2|13|-|many
TGCAGCGTTGAAGCGCGGCACACCGGGGAGCTGTTTTTT
CSVEARHTGELFF
>TRBV29-1|TRBJ2-3|14|TRBD1|-
TGCAGCGTCGCCAACAGGGGGTCAACAGATACGCAGTATTTT
CSVANRGSTDTQYF
>TRBV18|TRBJ1-5|15|-|-
TGTGCCAGCTCACCTATCGACGGTAAGAATCAGCCCCAGCATTTT
CASSPIDGKNQPQHF
>TRBV10-3|TRBJ1-6|14|-|-
TGTGCCAGCGCTGGACAGAAGAGGGGTTCACCCCTCCACTTT
CASAGQKRGSPLHF
>TRBV2|TRBJ2-5|13|-|-
TGTGCCAGCAGTGGGACAGGACTACAGCCCCAGTACTTC
CASSGTGLQPQYF
>TRBV7-9|TRBJ2-7|13|TRBD2|once
TGTGCCAGCAGCGCTACTACTAGCGGGGGGACGTACTTC
CASSATTSGGTYF
>TRBV29-1|TRBJ2-2|14|-|-
TGCAGCGTTGAGAACCCTTCCGACACCGGGGAGCTGTACTTC
CSVENPSDTGELYF
>TRBV20-1|TRBJ1-2|17|TRBD1|-
TGCAGTACTAGAGATGTGGTTGAGGGGGCTATCGGCTATGGCTACACCTTC
CSTRDVVEGAIGYGYTF
>TRBV7-8|TRBJ2-2|12|-|few
TGTGCCAGCAGCCCCAGGGAGTGGGAGCTGTTTTTT
CASSPREWELFF
>TRBV15|TRBJ2-1|15|-|-
TGTGCCACCAGCAGAGACCGGGACGTTCGCTACGGGCAGTTCTTC
CATSRDRDVRYGQFF
>TRBV9|TRBJ1-5|16|-|-
TGTGCCAGCAGAGAGGAACCGGGGAATAGCAATCAGCCCCAGCATTTT
CASREEPGNSNQPQHF
>TRBV20-1|TRBJ1-1|13|-|many
TGCAGTGCTAGCCAGGGCATGAACACTGAAGCTTTCTTT
CSASQGMNTEAFF
>TRBV11-2|TRBJ1-2|14|-|many
TGTGCCAGCAGCCGACCCGGGACATGGCGTGGCTACACCTTC
CASSRPGTWRGYTF
>TRBV12-3/TRBV12-4|TRBJ2-7|15|-|few
TGTGCCAGCAGTTTAAGGGGACATTACTCCTACGAGCAGTACTTC
CASSLRGHYSYEQYF
>TRBV10-2|TRBJ2-7|15|TRBD2|few
TGCGCCAGCAGTGCCGGACTAGCGGGACAGGACGAGCAGTACTTC
CASSAGLAGQDEQYF
>TRBV10-3|TRBJ1-1|13|-|many
TGTGCCAGCAGTACCCCAGGGGACACTGAAGCTTTCTTT
CASSTPGDTEAFF
>TRBV24-1|TRBJ1-2|16|-|-
TGTGCCACCAGTGATTCATGGGCCAGGGGACCGTATGGCTACACCTTC
CATSDSWARGPYGYTF
>TRBV5-6|TRBJ1-2|14|-|-
TGTGCCAGCAGCGTTGAATCGGGTCTTGCTGGCTACACCTTC
CASSVESGLAGYTF
>TRBV6-5|TRBJ1-5|15|-|many
TGTGCCAGCAGTTACTCGATGGCCATCAATCAGCCCCAGCATTTT
CASSYSMAINQPQHF
>TRBV7-6|TRBJ2-6|20|TRBD2|many
TGTGCCAGCAGCTTAAGCCCCTCTAGCGGGAGGACTACCGGGGCCAACGTCCTGACTTTC
CASSLSPSSGRTTGANVLTF
>TRBV29-1|TRBJ1-2|13|-|-
TGCAGCGTTGCTGGGGGATCGGGAAATGGCTACACCTTC
CSVAGGSGNGYTF
>TRBV7-8|TRBJ2-5|15|-|few
TGTGCCAGCACCCCTGTGACACACAAACAAGAGACCCAGTACTTC
CASTPVTHKQETQYF